This TCR beta chain was identified in a study of blood T cell repertoires in COVID-19 (dated by TCRdb to the early 2020s). Looking at the study overall: The collaborator samples originated in the United States, Italy and Spain and spanned the acute and convalescent phases of COVID-19. The material from the prospective study consisted of cDNA or gDNA derived from T cells, B-cell-depleted T cells, or PBMCs. Deeply sampled blood TCRbeta repertoires from subjects exposed to, actively infected with, or recovered from COVID-19 were included in the dataset. The repertoires were released in a freely available public database meant as a resource for research on the immune response to SARS-CoV-2. The samples were drawn from two sources: the first 160 participants of the ongoing ImmuneRACE study, and over 950 subjects contributed by 6 global collaborators. Sample metadata almost always included a de-identified subject ID, COVID-19 status, age in years and sex. Where available, HLA class I and class II types were taken from metadata supplied by the sample provider and were not determined by assay-based typing. Broad study findings and their caveats: Clinical and demographic metadata were provided uncurated, with the amount varying by source and participant.

The CDR3 spans 15 residues, from the cysteine through the phenylalanine. Kept here is only the CDR3 DNA, which spans 45 bases and is read in frame from base 1. The junction shows trimming of 6 bases on V and 2 bases on J, and the gene matches do not reach 10 bases of it. CDR1 and CDR2, looked up from the germline V gene (reference sequence), are LNHDA and SQIVND. In Seattle, one collaborating source enrolled patients while the infection was active and tracked those patients longitudinally over the course of disease. Collaborating institutions collected whole blood in K2EDTA tubes following their own protocols. Collaborator samples were shipped for TCRbeta analysis as frozen whole blood, isolated PBMCs, or DNA extracted from either sample type. The immunoSEQ Assay, a bias-controlled multiplex PCR, was used to amplify TCRbeta CDR3 regions from genomic DNA. Per the authors' processing: Nucleated cell counts per sample were estimated from amplification of reference gene primers within the assay. To quantify the absolute abundance of each unique TCRbeta CDR3 rearrangement, sequence reads were collapsed and filtered. For each sample, productive Simpson clonality was calculated as the square root of Simpson's diversity index over productive rearrangements. In its TCRdb copy, this immuneACCESS table keeps in-frame sequences only and misses some clones. Where compared with another copy, unresolved V genes explain less than half of these, and the others have no known cause. V and J calls and clone size are given by that table; D and trimming were obtained from the DNA. Here the sample has approximately 300,000 clones; 80% to 85% occur a single time. Approximately 15% of the sample goes to the ten largest clones.

As for this clone: This receptor's antigen is unknown. Base qualities were left out, and no much larger clone turns up one base away.

The sequence links TRBV19 to TRBJ2-7; TRBD1 agrees with 7 junctional bases. The TCR was taken from a person between 65 and 79 years old with COVID-19, enrolled during active disease. Sequences were obtained from peripheral blood. The CDR3 in this case is CASRRDSQAPYEQYF. The nucleotide sequence reads TGTGCCAGTAGGAGGGACAGCCAGGCTCCCTACGAGCAGTACTTC.